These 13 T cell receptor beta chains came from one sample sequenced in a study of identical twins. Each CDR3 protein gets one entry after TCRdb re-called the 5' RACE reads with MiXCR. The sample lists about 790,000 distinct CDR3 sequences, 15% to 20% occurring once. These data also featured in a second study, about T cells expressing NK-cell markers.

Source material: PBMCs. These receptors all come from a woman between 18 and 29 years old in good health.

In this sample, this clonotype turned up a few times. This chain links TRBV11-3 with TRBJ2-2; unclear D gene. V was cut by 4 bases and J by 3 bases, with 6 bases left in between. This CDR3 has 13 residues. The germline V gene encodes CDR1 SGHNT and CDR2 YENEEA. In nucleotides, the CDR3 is TGTGCCAGCAGCTCCCCGCACACCGGGGAGCTGTTTTTT. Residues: CASSSPHTGELFF.

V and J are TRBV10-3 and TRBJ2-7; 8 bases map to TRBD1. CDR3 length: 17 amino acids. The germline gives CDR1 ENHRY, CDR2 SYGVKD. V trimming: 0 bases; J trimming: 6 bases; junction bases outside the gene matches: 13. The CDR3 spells CAISESRDRTARAEQYF. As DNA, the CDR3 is TGTGCCATCAGTGAGTCACGGGACAGGACCGCTAGGGCCGAGCAGTACTTC.

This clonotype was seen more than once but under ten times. The CDR3: CASSPTQTYEQYF. CDR3 DNA: TGTGCCAGCTCACCAACACAGACCTACGAGCAGTACTTC. The J gene is TRBJ2-7, the V gene TRBV18; no clear D. Trimming shortened V by 2 bases and J by 2 bases, and 7 bases separated the two germline ends. The CDR3 is 13 amino acids. Germline V CDR1 and CDR2: KGHSH, LQKENI.

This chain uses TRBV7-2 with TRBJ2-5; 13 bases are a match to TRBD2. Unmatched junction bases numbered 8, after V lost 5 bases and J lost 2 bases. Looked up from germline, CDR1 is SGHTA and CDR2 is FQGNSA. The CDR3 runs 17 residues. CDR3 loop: CASSAVRTSGGQETQYF. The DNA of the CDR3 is TGTGCCAGCAGCGCGGTACGGACTAGCGGGGGACAAGAGACCCAGTACTTC. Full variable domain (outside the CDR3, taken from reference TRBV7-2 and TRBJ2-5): GAGVSQSPSNKVTEKGKDVELRCDPISGHTALYWYRQSLGQGLEFLIYFQGNSAPDKSGLPSDRFSAERTGGSVSTLTIQRTQQEDSAVYLCASSAVRTSGGQETQYFGPGTRLLVL.

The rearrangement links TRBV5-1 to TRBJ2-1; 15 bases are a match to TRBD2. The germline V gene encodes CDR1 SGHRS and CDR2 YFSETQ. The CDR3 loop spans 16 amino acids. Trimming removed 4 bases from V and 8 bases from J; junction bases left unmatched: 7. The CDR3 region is CASSPGGTSGRYEQFF. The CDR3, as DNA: TGCGCCAGCAGCCCAGGGGGGACTAGCGGGAGGTATGAGCAGTTCTTC.

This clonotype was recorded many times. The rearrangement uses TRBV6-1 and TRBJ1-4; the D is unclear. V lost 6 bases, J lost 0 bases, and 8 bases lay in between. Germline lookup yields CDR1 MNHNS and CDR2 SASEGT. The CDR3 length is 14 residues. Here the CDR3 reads CASRDLATNEKLFF. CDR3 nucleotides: TGTGCCAGCAGAGATTTGGCAACTAATGAAAAACTGTTTTTT.

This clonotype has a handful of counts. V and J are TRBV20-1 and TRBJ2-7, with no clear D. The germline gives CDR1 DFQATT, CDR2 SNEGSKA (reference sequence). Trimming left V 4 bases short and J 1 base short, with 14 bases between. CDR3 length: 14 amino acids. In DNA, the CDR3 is TGCAGTGCTACTCTACAAGGGAAATCCTACGAGCAGTACTTC. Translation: CSATLQGKSYEQYF.

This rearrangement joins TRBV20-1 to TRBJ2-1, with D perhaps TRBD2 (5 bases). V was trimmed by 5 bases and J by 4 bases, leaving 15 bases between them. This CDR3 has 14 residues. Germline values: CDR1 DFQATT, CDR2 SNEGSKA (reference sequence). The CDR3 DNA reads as TGCAGTGCTTGGCGGGCGGAGCTTTACAATGAGCAGTTCTTC. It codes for CSAWRAELYNEQFF.

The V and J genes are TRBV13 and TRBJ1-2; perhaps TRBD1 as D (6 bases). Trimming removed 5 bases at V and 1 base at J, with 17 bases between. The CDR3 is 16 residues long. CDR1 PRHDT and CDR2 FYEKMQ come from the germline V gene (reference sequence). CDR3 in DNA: TGTGCCAGCAGCCCACAGGGCGGGAAGATTAACTATGGCTACACCTTC. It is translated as CASSPQGGKINYGYTF.

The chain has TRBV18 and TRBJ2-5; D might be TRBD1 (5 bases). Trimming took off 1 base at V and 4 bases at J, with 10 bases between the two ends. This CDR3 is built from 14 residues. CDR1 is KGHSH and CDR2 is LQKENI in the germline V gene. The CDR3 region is CASSPQGFRETQYF. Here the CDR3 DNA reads TGTGCCAGCTCACCACAGGGGTTCAGAGAGACCCAGTACTTC. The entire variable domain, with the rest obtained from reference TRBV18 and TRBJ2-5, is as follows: NAGVMQNPRHLVRRRGQEARLRCSPMKGHSHVYWYRQLPEEGLKFMVYLQKENIIDESGMPKERFSAEFPKEGPSILRIQQVVRGDSAAYFCASSPQGFRETQYFGPGTRLLVL.

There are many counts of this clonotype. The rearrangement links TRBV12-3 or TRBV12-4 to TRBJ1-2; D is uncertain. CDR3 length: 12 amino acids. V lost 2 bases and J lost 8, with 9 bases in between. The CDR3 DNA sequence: TGTGCCAGCAGTTTAACCCCAGGCGGCTACACCTTC. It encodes CASSLTPGGYTF.

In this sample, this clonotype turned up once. CDR3 sequence reads: CASRAQGGPDTQYF. DNA of the CDR3: TGTGCCAGCAGGGCCCAGGGGGGGCCAGATACGCAGTATTTT. The chain links TRBV7-6 to TRBJ2-3, with D possibly being TRBD1 or TRBD2 (7 bases each). In germline, CDR1 is SGHVS, CDR2 FNYEAQ. Trimming shortened V by 6 bases and J by 4 bases, and 14 bases separated the two germline ends. The CDR3 sequence is 14 residues long.

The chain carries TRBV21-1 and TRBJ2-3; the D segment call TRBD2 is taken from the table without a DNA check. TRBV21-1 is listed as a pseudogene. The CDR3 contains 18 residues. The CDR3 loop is CASSKSGRRGGCTDTQYF. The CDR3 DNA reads TGTGCCAGCAGCAAAAGCGGCAGGAGGGGCGGTTGCACAGATACGCAGTATTTT.